These 8 T cell receptor beta chains originate from one sample sequenced in a study. TCRdb analysed the reads with MiXCR anew, one entry per CDR3 protein. The data contain just under 6,000 distinct CDR3 sequences, over 9.5% of them singletons. Sequencing was done on a sample of CD4+ T cells from synovial fluid. Receptors originate from a human donor with rheumatoid arthritis.

Ten or more counts support this clonotype. The rearrangement joins TRBV5-1 to TRBJ2-1; D is uncertain. The CDR3 contains 16 residues. V lost 1 base and J lost 3, with 14 bases in between. Germline V CDR1 and CDR2: SGHRS, YFSETQ. The CDR3 DNA reads as TGCGCCAGCAGCTTGTCGTCCCTAGTGGTCTACAATGAGCAGTTCTTC. Its translation: CASSLSSLVVYNEQFF.

By frequency in the sample, this clonotype is medium-sized. An end of the junction does not agree with germline; a read error may underlie this. V and J are TRBV7-7 and TRBJ2-5; 9 bases align to TRBD2. This CDR3 has 15 amino acids. Germline V gene data show CDR1 as SSHAT and CDR2 as FNYEAQ (reference sequence). The CDR3 loop is CASSLGGTSRETQYF. The CDR3 bases are TGTGCTAGCAGCTTAGGAGGGACTAGCCGGGAGACCCAGTACTTC.

This clonotype has at least ten counts. The chain recombines TRBV20-1 with TRBJ2-5; D may be TRBD2 (5 bases). CDR3 size: 13 residues. Germline V CDR1 and CDR2: DFQATT, SNEGSKA (reference sequence). Deletions cut 3 bases from V and 4 bases from J, with 12 bases between. The CDR3 nucleotides read TGCAGTGCTAGCCCGGGAAAAAGAGAGACCCAGTACTTC. Its protein is CSASPGKRETQYF.

This clonotype was counted at least ten times. The chain joins TRBV30 to TRBJ1-5; D is unresolved. V was trimmed by 1 base and J by 2 bases, leaving 9 bases between them. The germline gives CDR1 GTSNPN, CDR2 SVGIG (reference sequence). The CDR3 runs to 14 residues. CDR3 region: CAWSGTGGNQPQHF. In nucleotides, the CDR3 is TGTGCCTGGAGTGGGACGGGCGGCAATCAGCCCCAGCATTTT.

A note on this clonotype: A much larger clone sits a single nucleotide away, making a read error possible. The rearrangement links TRBV11-2 to TRBJ2-1; unclear D gene. The germline CDR1 and CDR2 sequences are SGHAT and FQNNGV. This CDR3 is 13 amino acids long. The CDR3 DNA reads TGTGTCAGCAGCTTAGAGCGACTTAATGAGCAGTTCTTC. Its translation is CVSSLERLNEQFF.

This clonotype was seen ten or more times. This sequence joins TRBV5-1 and TRBJ2-2; 14 bases are a match to TRBD2. CDR1 and CDR2 (germline): SGHRS, YFSETQ. The V and J ends lost 7 bases and 6 bases, in that order; junction bases with no gene match: 2. The CDR3 covers 14 residues. CDR3 coding DNA: TGCGCCAGCGGGACTAGCGGGAGACCCGGGGAGCTGTTTTTT. Protein sequence: CASGTSGRPGELFF.

This clonotype was detected many times. The chain has TRBV7-3 and TRBJ2-1; 10 positions match TRBD2. The length of the CDR3 is 15 residues. J was trimmed by 5 bases and V by 5 bases; bases with no gene match: 6. Germline lookup yields CDR1 SGHTA and CDR2 FQGTGA. The CDR3 DNA follows: TGTGCCAGCAGCCCCCTAGCGGGAGTTCACAATGAGCAGTTCTTC. Residues: CASSPLAGVHNEQFF.

This clonotype occurred many times. The rearrangement uses TRBV12-3 or TRBV12-4 and TRBJ2-2; tentatively, D is TRBD1 (6 bases). The ends were cut back, 3 bases at V and 4 bases at J, with 24 bases in the middle. The CDR3 length is 19 residues. DNA of the CDR3: TGTGCCAGCAGTTTCTACAGGGCCGTTACACTTTGGACCACCGGGGAGCTGTTTTTT. It codes for CASSFYRAVTLWTTGELFF.